This TCR beta chain was documented in a study of early T cells in non-severe SARS-CoV-2 infection. The CDR3 has 12 amino acids. The germline CDR1 and CDR2 sequences are LNHDA and SQIVND (reference sequence). V was trimmed by 7 bases and J by 9 bases, leaving 13 bases between them. There are many counts of this clonotype. Individual cDNA molecules each received unique molecular identifiers attached to them. TCRdb redid the calling of the 5' RACE reads with MiXCR, one entry per CDR3 protein. The sample has about 80,000 distinct CDR3 sequences; 11% are singletons. Sample: whole blood. The chain recombines TRBV19 with TRBJ2-1; the D gene is possibly TRBD1 (6 bases). The clonotype comes from an adult who was a healthcare worker with PCR-confirmed SARS-CoV-2 infection or an uninfected control (not recorded which). The CDR3 coding sequence is TGTGCCAGTAACCAGGGGTTCGGTGAGCAGTTCTTC. Amino acid sequence: CASNQGFGEQFF. Full variable domain (rest looked up from reference TRBV19 and TRBJ2-1): DGGITQSPKYLFRKEGQNVTLSCEQNLNHDAMYWYRQDPGQGLRLIYYSQIVNDFQKGDIAEGYSVSREKKESFPLTVTSAQKNPTAFYLCASNQGFGEQFFGPGTRLTVL.